What follows describes a single T cell receptor (beta chain). Antigen specificity is unknown. MiXCR, applied by TCRdb to the reads, yields one record per CDR3 protein. The repertoire holds roughly 280,000 distinct CDR3 sequences, roughly 21% seen once, with approximately 19% in the top ten. The sample comes from a study of T cell repertoires in cytomegalovirus infection. Study context: It was the public TCR beta signatures that indicated both CMV infection and matching HLA type.

Per germline, CDR1 SGHRS and CDR2 YFSETQ. V was pared by 0 bases and J by 1 base, with 13 bases between. CDR3 length: 16 residues. This clonotype was obtained from a human donor in good health (CMV status not recorded). Some clones in this sample may be carry-over from other donors' samples. Sequencing used cultured PBMCs, obtained from culture after CMV antigen stimulation. The chain uses TRBV5-1 and TRBJ1-1; possibly TRBD1 for D (6 bases). CDR3 in DNA: TGCGCCAGCAGCTTGGCCAGGACAGCCAAGAACACTGAAGCTTTCTTT. Its translation is CASSLARTAKNTEAFF.